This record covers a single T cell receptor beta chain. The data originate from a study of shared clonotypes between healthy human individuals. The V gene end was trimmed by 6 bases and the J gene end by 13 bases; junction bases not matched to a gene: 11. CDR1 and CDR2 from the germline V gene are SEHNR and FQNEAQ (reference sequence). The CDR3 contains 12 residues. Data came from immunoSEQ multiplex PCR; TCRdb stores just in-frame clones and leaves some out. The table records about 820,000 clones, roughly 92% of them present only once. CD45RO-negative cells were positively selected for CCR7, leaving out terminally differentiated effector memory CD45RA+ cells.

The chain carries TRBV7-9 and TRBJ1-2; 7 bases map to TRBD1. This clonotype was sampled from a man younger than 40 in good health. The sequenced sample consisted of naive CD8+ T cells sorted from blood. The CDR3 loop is CASSLGQALTTF. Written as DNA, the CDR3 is TGTGCCAGCAGTCTCGGACAGGCATTAACCACCTTC. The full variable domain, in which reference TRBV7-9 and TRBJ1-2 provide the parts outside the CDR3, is DTGVSQNPRHKITKRGQNVTFRCDPISEHNRLYWYRQTLGQGPEFLTYFQNEAQLEKSRLLSDRFSAERPKGSFSTLEIQRTEQGDSAMYLCASSLGQALTTFGSGTRLTVV.